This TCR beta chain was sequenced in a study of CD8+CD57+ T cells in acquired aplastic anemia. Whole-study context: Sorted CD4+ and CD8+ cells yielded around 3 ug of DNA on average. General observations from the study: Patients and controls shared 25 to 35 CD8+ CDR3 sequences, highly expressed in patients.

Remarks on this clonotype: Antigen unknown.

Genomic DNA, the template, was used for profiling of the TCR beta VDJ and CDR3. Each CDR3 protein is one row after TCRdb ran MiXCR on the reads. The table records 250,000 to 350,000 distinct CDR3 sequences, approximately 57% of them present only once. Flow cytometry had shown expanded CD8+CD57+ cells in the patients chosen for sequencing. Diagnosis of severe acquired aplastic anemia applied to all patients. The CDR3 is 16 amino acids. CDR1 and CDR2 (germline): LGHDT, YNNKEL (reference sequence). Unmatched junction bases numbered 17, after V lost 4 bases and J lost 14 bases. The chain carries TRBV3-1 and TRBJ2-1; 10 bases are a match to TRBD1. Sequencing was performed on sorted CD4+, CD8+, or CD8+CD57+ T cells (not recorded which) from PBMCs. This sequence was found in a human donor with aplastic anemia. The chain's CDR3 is CASSPSPLDRGSHKFF. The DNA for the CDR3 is TGTGCCAGCAGCCCCTCGCCCTTGGACAGGGGGTCCCATAAGTTCTTC.